This TCR beta chain emerged from a study of blood T cells in healthy people across ages. Together with a sample-barcoded 5' primer, a J-beta primer mix was included in a second PCR lasting 7 to 11 cycles. TCRdb passed the 5' RACE reads through MiXCR, listing each CDR3 protein once. The sample lists roughly 800,000 distinct CDR3 sequences, roughly 60% occurring once. The authors extracted at least 5.5 micrograms of total RNA per sample. Study-level results: The study could not conclusively compare naive and antigen-experienced cells, given its unsorted PBMCs.

This clonotype was observed a few times. Its antigen is not known. In germline, CDR1 is SGHTA, CDR2 FQGNSA. The CDR3 contains 14 residues. The J segment lost 1 base and the V segment lost 5 bases, leaving 3 bases of the junction unmatched. The receptor was isolated from a man aged 30 to 39 in good health. The material sequenced was blood. This chain connects TRBV7-2 to TRBJ1-2; TRBD1 agrees at 8 bases. CDR3 amino acids: CASSVGQGNYGYTF. The CDR3 DNA is TGTGCCAGCAGCGTAGGACAGGGTAACTATGGCTACACCTTC.